The T cell receptor beta chain under discussion was sequenced for a study of blood T cell repertoires in COVID-19. Study-level background: The United States, Italy and Spain supplied acute and convalescent COVID-19 samples.

Participants spanned ages about 18 to 90 years and resided in roughly 26 US areas. All recovered Cohort 3 donors got two negative PCRs, got clearance, or saw symptom resolution. Per the authors' pipeline: Nucleated cell number was recorded as an estimate derived from reference gene primer amplification. The protocol was immunoSEQ multiplex PCR, while the TCRdb copy is restricted to in-frame clones and leaves out a portion. D and trimming come from the DNA, and the V and J calls and clone size come from that table. Here the sample spans about 300,000 clones, 70% to 90% being singletons. V was pared by 8 bases and J by 4 bases, with 18 bases between. In germline, CDR1 is MNHEY, CDR2 SVGAGI. The length of the CDR3 is 14 residues.

The source material was PBMCs or T cells enriched from blood (not recorded which). The TCR sequence derives from a young woman who had recovered from COVID-19. The chain combines TRBV6-5 with TRBJ2-7; TRBD2 is a possible D gene (7 bases). For the CDR3, the DNA is TGTGCCAGCTCCCTGGGGGGGGGCCTTTACGAGCAGTACTTC. Translated, it gives CASSLGGGLYEQYF.